This passage covers 26 T cell receptor beta chains from one sample sequenced in a study of blood T cell repertoires in COVID-19. The method was immunoSEQ multiplex PCR; TCRdb's version includes in-frame clones alone and lacks a portion of them. In the table there are 450,000 to 500,000 clones, roughly 85% of which are singletons. Material for sequencing was peripheral blood. The receptor set was obtained from a human donor in a cohort sampled during active COVID-19.

The table lists this clone with a count of one. This rearrangement joins TRBV30 to TRBJ1-3, with D perhaps matching TRBD1 (5 bases). Trimming took off 0 bases at V and 0 bases at J, with 9 bases between the two ends. This CDR3 is built from 15 residues. From germline, CDR1 is GTSNPN and CDR2 SVGIG (reference sequence). The CDR3 DNA reads as TGTGCCTGGAGTGTAGACAGCCCCTCTGGAAACACCATATATTTT. Its translation is CAWSVDSPSGNTIYF.

The genes are TRBV2 and TRBJ1-5; weak D call: TRBD1 (5 bases). This CDR3 has 16 amino acids. Trimming shortened V by 0 bases and J by 2 bases, and 11 bases separated the two germline ends. Germline CDR1 SNHLY, CDR2 FYNNEI. CDR3 loop: CASSEAGRVGNQPQHF. The CDR3 bases are TGTGCCAGCAGTGAAGCGGGCAGGGTGGGCAATCAGCCCCAGCATTTT.

This chain links TRBV30 with TRBJ2-2; 7 nucleotides line up with TRBD2. The CDR3 has 14 residues. The V segment lost 5 bases and the J segment 0 bases; nucleotides outside the gene matches: 3. Germline lookup yields CDR1 GTSNPN and CDR2 SVGIG (reference sequence). DNA for the CDR3: TGTGCCTGGGCTAGCGGCTCGAACACCGGGGAGCTGTTTTTT. As protein: CAWASGSNTGELFF.

This clone has at least ten counts. The chain employs TRBV19 and TRBJ1-5; D gene unclear. Germline V gives CDR1 LNHDA, CDR2 SQIVND (reference sequence). The CDR3 extends over 14 amino acids. Trimming removed 3 bases from V and 3 bases from J, with 9 bases in between. The CDR3 protein is CASSIARNNQPQHF. CDR3 in DNA: TGTGCCAGTAGTATCGCCAGGAACAATCAGCCCCAGCATTTT.

The rearrangement links TRBV28 to TRBJ1-4; D unclear. There are 12 residues in the CDR3. Germline lookup yields CDR1 MDHEN and CDR2 SYDVKM. V dropped 3 bases and J dropped 7 bases, with 6 bases sitting between them. The CDR3 DNA is TGTGCCAGCAGTTTTCCGAGTGAAAAACTGTTTTTT. Its protein is CASSFPSEKLFF. The full variable domain, in which reference TRBV28 and TRBJ1-4 provide the parts outside the CDR3, is DVKVTQSSRYLVKRTGEKVFLECVQDMDHENMFWYRQDPGLGLRLIYFSYDVKMKEKGDIPEGYSVSREKKERFSLILESASTNQTSMYLCASSFPSEKLFFGSGTQLSVL.

CDR3 nucleotides: TGTGCCAGCAGCGTAGTGAAAGGGGGGAACACTGAAGCTTTCTTT. Residues: CASSVVKGGNTEAFF. The rearrangement joins TRBV9 to TRBJ1-1; the D gene is possibly TRBD1 (6 bases). Trimming pared 0 bases from V and 1 base from J, leaving 10 bases between. Germline V lookup: CDR1 SGDLS, CDR2 YYNGEE. The CDR3 runs 15 residues.

The V call is TRBV19, the J call TRBJ1-1, with D maybe TRBD1 (6 bases). Germline V gene data show CDR1 as LNHDA and CDR2 as SQIVND (reference sequence). This CDR3 contains 12 residues. The ends were cut back, 11 bases at V and 5 bases at J, with 15 bases in the middle. The CDR3 nucleotides read TGTGCCTCTACAGGGTGGGATACTGAAGCTTTCTTT. As protein: CASTGWDTEAFF.

This clone was detected only once. The J gene is TRBJ1-6, the V gene TRBV5-5, with 7 nucleotides matching TRBD1. This CDR3 is built from 13 residues. Losses at the gene ends were 1 base for V and 10 bases for J; bases not matched to a gene: 2. Germline V CDR1 and CDR2: SGHKS, YYEKEE (reference sequence). The CDR3 loop reads CASSLPGGSPLHF. CDR3 bases: TGTGCCAGCAGCTTGCCAGGGGGGTCACCCCTCCACTTT.

The gene calls are TRBV5-1 and TRBJ1-1, with D unclear. Trimming took off 0 bases at V and 6 bases at J, with 9 bases between the two ends. Germline V CDR1 and CDR2: SGHRS, YFSETQ. CDR3 size: 13 residues. This CDR3 is CASSLDSMAEAFF. CDR3 bases: TGCGCCAGCAGCTTGGATTCTATGGCTGAAGCTTTCTTT.

The rearrangement joins TRBV7-2 to TRBJ1-4; TRBD1 agrees at 8 bases. The CDR3 consists of 13 residues. Germline CDR1 is SGHTA and CDR2 is FQGNSA. With V trimmed by 10 bases and J by 5 bases, 6 bases remained unmatched. In DNA, the CDR3 is TGTGCCACGGCAGGGGGCACGAATGAAAAACTGTTTTTT. It codes for CATAGGTNEKLFF.

The chain couples TRBV3-1 (or the pseudogene TRBV3-2) to TRBJ2-3; D not resolved. The CDR3 is made up of 17 amino acids. V was pared by 6 bases and J by 3 bases, with 22 bases between. Looked up from germline, CDR1 is LGHDT and CDR2 is YNNKEL (reference sequence). CDR3: CASSQRMPGKGTDTQYF. The CDR3 DNA reads as TGTGCCAGCAGTCAAAGGATGCCAGGAAAAGGAACAGATACGCAGTATTTT.

V gene TRBV19 combines with J gene TRBJ1-3; weak D call: TRBD1 (6 bases). The CDR3 consists of 17 residues. Germline V gene data show CDR1 as LNHDA and CDR2 as SQIVND (reference sequence). Trimming removed 5 bases from V and 3 bases from J, with 20 bases in between. The CDR3 spells CASSPGTPTKDGNTIYF. CDR3 sequence (DNA): TGTGCCAGTAGTCCAGGGACACCCACAAAGGATGGAAACACCATATATTTT. Complete variable domain (other parts from reference TRBV19 and TRBJ1-3): DGGITQSPKYLFRKEGQNVTLSCEQNLNHDAMYWYRQDPGQGLRLIYYSQIVNDFQKGDIAEGYSVSREKKESFPLTVTSAQKNPTAFYLCASSPGTPTKDGNTIYFGEGSWLTVV.

The rearrangement links TRBV9 to TRBJ2-2; the D gene is possibly TRBD2 (6 bases). CDR3 length: 15 amino acids. Germline V gene lookup returns CDR1 SGDLS and CDR2 YYNGEE. Trimming removed 1 base at V and 6 bases at J, with 13 bases between. CDR3 bases: TGTGCCAGCAGCGTATCGGGGGATTTCGCCGGGGAGCTGTTTTTT. Translation: CASSVSGDFAGELFF.

The V and J genes are TRBV29-1 and TRBJ2-5, with a tentative D call TRBD2 (6 bases). V gave up 4 bases and J gave up 4 bases, with 10 bases separating them. Germline-derived CDR1 and CDR2 are SQVTM and ANQGSEA. The CDR3 has 12 residues. CDR3 sequence (DNA): TGCAGCGTTGTGGACTACGGAGAGACCCAGTACTTC. It codes for CSVVDYGETQYF.

The chain uses TRBV10-1 and TRBJ2-7, with D perhaps matching TRBD2 (7 bases). The V and J ends lost 2 bases and 6 bases respectively, with 14 bases between them. This CDR3 is built from 14 residues. Germline-derived CDR1 and CDR2 are WNHNN and SYGVQD (reference sequence). For the CDR3, the DNA is TGCGCCAGCAGTGAGGGGGGGGCCAGCGGCGAGCAGTACTTC. This encodes CASSEGGASGEQYF.

As concerns this clone: Its ends do not fully match the called genes, so a read error is possible. The chain employs TRBV29-1 and TRBJ2-5; 13 bases are a match to TRBD2. CDR1 SQVTM and CDR2 ANQGSEA come from the germline V gene. The CDR3 loop spans 14 amino acids. DNA of the CDR3: TGCAGCGTGGAAGGACTAGCGGGAGTAAAGACCCAGTACTTC. This sequence encodes CSVEGLAGVKTQYF.

The rearrangement uses TRBV7-3 and TRBJ2-1; D is possibly TRBD2 (5 bases). The CDR3 is 12 residues long. Trimming left V 4 bases short and J 7 bases short, with 8 bases between. Germline V lookup: CDR1 SGHTA, CDR2 FQGTGA. CDR3 region: CASSSRLNEQFF. As DNA, the CDR3 is TGTGCCAGCAGCTCCCGACTAAATGAGCAGTTCTTC.

The chain is built from TRBV12-5 and TRBJ2-7, with a possible D match to TRBD2 (5 bases). Trimming pared 3 bases from V and 2 bases from J, leaving 11 bases between. CDR3 length: 14 residues. The V gene's germline CDR1 is LGHNT and CDR2 FRNRAP. The CDR3 sequence: CASGFSARPYEQYF. The CDR3 bases are TGTGCTAGTGGTTTTAGCGCCCGCCCCTACGAGCAGTACTTC.

V gene TRBV9 combines with J gene TRBJ2-2; D remains unclear. Deletions cut 6 bases from V and 4 bases from J, with 10 bases between. The CDR3 is 13 residues long. Per the germline V gene, CDR1 is SGDLS and CDR2 is YYNGEE. The CDR3 DNA reads TGTGCCAGCACCCCCCGGTTCACCGGGGAGCTGTTTTTT. As protein: CASTPRFTGELFF.

The V and J genes are TRBV19 and TRBJ2-3; TRBD1 is a possible D gene (5 bases). Trimming removed 7 bases at V and 6 bases at J, with 14 bases between. The CDR3 sequence is 13 residues long. Germline V gene lookup returns CDR1 LNHDA and CDR2 SQIVND (reference sequence). CDR3: CASTSPGSDTQYF. The CDR3 nucleotides read TGTGCCAGTACTTCCCCAGGGTCGGATACGCAGTATTTT.

This clone appeared once. The chain has TRBV7-2 and TRBJ2-1; TRBD2 matches 8 bases. CDR3 size: 15 residues. The trim removed 5 bases at V and 4 bases at J, leaving 7 bases unmatched. Germline assignment: CDR1 SGHTA and CDR2 FQGNSA. The DNA for the CDR3 is TGTGCCAGCAGCCAGACTAGCGCCCGATACAATGAGCAGTTCTTC. Its protein product is CASSQTSARYNEQFF.

This clone was seen a handful of times. The chain couples TRBV10-3 to TRBJ1-3; possibly TRBD1 for D (6 bases). The V end lost 4 bases, the J end lost 0 bases, and 10 bases lay between the germline ends. CDR1 is ENHRY and CDR2 is SYGVKD in the germline V gene. The CDR3 consists of 15 residues. CDR3 DNA sequence: TGTGCCATCAGTGTGGGGGCCGACTCTGGAAACACCATATATTTT. Its protein is CAISVGADSGNTIYF.

The rearrangement links TRBV7-9 to TRBJ2-2; TRBD1 matches at 8 bases. Looked up from germline, CDR1 is SEHNR and CDR2 is FQNEAQ (reference sequence). V shed 8 bases and J 4 bases; nucleotides not matched to a gene: 9. This CDR3 spans 15 amino acids. CDR3 amino acids: CASPEDRALTGELFF. The CDR3 DNA reads as TGTGCCAGCCCCGAGGACAGGGCCCTCACCGGGGAGCTGTTTTTT.

V and J are TRBV30 and TRBJ2-1, with D possibly matching TRBD1 (5 bases). Per germline, CDR1 GTSNPN and CDR2 SVGIG (reference sequence). The V and J ends lost 0 bases and 10 bases respectively, with 10 bases between them. CDR3 size: 12 residues. CDR3 protein: CAWSVRRTEQFF. For the CDR3, the DNA is TGTGCCTGGAGTGTAAGGCGGACAGAGCAGTTCTTC.

The chain combines TRBV4-2 with TRBJ1-4; a possible D gene is TRBD1 (5 bases). V was shortened by 1 base and J by 7 bases, with 10 bases between the two germline ends. This CDR3 has 14 residues. Germline lookup yields CDR1 LGHNA and CDR2 YNFKEQ. CDR3 nucleotide sequence: TGTGCCAGCAGCCAAGGGTCCGGGGGTGAAAAACTGTTTTTT. Translating gives CASSQGSGGEKLFF.

The chain combines TRBV6-5 with TRBJ2-7; 9 bases match TRBD2. The CDR3 is made up of 15 amino acids. Germline V gives CDR1 MNHEY, CDR2 SVGAGI. Losses at the gene ends were 2 bases for V and 2 bases for J; bases not matched to a gene: 4. As DNA, the CDR3 is TGTGCCAGCAGTTACGGGGTAGCGGGAGCCTACGAGCAGTACTTC. Protein sequence: CASSYGVAGAYEQYF.